Described below is a single T cell receptor beta chain sequence and its context. Its specificity is unknown. Primers for the PCR totalled 60 Vbeta and 13 Jbeta. Assay: immunoSEQ multiplex PCR; the TCRdb copy retains only in-frame clones and omits some. In the table there are under 200,000 clones, 70% to 80% of which are singletons. CDR3 length: 14 residues. Germline V gene lookup returns CDR1 SGHTA and CDR2 FQGTGA. Trimming took off 5 bases at V and 0 bases at J, with 10 bases between the two ends. This sample was included in a study of cytomegalovirus exposure and HLA in healthy donors. Study-level findings and limits: A later analysis found most CMV-associated TCR beta chains apparently HLA-restricted. CMV serostatus alone was available as immune exposure information.

The chain employs TRBV7-3 and TRBJ1-2; D is possibly TRBD1 (5 bases). The source material was PBMCs. The TCR sequence derives from a male donor in good health and CMV-seropositive. The chain's CDR3 is CASSAGHSNYGYTF. CDR3 bases: TGTGCCAGCAGCGCCGGACACTCTAACTATGGCTACACCTTC.